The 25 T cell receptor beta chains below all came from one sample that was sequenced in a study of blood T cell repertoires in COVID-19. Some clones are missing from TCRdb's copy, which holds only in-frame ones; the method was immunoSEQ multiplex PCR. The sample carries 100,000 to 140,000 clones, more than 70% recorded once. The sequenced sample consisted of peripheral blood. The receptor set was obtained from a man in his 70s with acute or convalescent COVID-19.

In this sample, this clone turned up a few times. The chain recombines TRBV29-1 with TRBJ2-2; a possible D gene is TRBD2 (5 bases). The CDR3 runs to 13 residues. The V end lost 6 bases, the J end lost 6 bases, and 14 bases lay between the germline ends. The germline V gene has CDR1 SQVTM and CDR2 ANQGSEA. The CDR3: CSVGNQESGELFF. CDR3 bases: TGCAGCGTCGGGAATCAGGAGTCCGGGGAGCTGTTTTTT.

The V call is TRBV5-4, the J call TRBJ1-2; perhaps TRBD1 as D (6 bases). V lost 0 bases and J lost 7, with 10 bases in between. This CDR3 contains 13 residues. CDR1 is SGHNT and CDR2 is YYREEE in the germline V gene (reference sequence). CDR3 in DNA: TGTGCCAGCAGCTTGGAAACAGGGAGTGGCTACACCTTC. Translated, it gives CASSLETGSGYTF.

The CDR3 DNA follows: TGCGCCAGCAGCTCCACATCCGCCTCTGGAAACACCATATATTTT. Protein: CASSSTSASGNTIYF. The rearrangement joins TRBV5-1 to TRBJ1-3; the D is unclear. V lost 3 bases to trimming and J lost 0 bases, with 10 bases between them. In germline, CDR1 is SGHRS, CDR2 YFSETQ. The CDR3 is 15 amino acids.

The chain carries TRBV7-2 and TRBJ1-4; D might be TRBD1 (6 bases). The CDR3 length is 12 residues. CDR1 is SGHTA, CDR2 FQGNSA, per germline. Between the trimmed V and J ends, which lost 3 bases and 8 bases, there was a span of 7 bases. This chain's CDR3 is CASSFRGEKLFF. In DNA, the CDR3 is TGTGCCAGCAGCTTTAGGGGGGAAAAACTGTTTTTT.

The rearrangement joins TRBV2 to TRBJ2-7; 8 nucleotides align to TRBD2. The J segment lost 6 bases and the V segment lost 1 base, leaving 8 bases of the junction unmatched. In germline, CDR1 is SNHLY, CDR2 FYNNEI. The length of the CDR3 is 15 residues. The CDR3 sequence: CASSEETAGGGEQYF. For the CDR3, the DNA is TGTGCCAGCAGTGAAGAAACCGCGGGGGGCGGCGAGCAGTACTTC.

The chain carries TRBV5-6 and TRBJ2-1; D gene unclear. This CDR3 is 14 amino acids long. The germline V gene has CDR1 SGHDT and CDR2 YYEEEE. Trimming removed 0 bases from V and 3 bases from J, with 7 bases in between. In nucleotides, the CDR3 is TGTGCCAGCAGCTTGGGCCGGAGCTACAATGAGCAGTTCTTC. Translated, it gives CASSLGRSYNEQFF. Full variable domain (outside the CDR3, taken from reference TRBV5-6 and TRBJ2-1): DAGVTQSPTHLIKTRGQQVTLRCSPKSGHDTVSWYQQALGQGPQFIFQYYEEEERQRGNFPDRFSGHQFPNYSSELNVNALLLGDSALYLCASSLGRSYNEQFFGPGTRLTVL.

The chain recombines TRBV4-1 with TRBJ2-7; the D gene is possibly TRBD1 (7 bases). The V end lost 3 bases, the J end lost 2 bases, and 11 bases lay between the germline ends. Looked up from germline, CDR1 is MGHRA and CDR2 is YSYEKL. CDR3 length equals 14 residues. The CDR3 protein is CASSQEGQTYEQYF. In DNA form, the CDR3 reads TGCGCCAGCAGCCAGGAGGGACAGACCTACGAGCAGTACTTC.

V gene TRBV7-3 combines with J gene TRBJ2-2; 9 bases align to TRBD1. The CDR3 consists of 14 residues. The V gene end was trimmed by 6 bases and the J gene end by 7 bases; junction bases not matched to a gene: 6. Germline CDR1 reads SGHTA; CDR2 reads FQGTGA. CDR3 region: CASRQGAQGGELFF. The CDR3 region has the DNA TGTGCCAGCAGACAGGGGGCGCAGGGCGGGGAGCTGTTTTTT.

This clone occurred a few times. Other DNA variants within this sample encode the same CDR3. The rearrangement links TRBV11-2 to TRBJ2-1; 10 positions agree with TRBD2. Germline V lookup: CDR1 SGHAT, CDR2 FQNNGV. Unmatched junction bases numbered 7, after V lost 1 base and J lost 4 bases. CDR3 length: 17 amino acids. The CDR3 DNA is TGTGCCAGCAGCTTAGGATCCAGCGGGGGGGTATACAATGAGCAGTTCTTC. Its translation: CASSLGSSGGVYNEQFF.

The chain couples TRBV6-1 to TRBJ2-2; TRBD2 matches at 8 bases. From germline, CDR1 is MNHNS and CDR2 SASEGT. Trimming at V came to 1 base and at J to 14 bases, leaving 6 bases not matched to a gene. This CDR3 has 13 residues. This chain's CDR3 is CASSEVREGPLFF. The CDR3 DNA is TGTGCCAGCAGTGAAGTTCGGGAGGGTCCCCTGTTTTTT.

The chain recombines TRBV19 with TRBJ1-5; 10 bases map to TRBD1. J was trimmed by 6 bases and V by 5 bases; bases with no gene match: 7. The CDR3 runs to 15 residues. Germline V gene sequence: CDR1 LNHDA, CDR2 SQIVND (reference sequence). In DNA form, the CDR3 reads TGTGCCAGTAGTGTTAGACAGGGGGCAAGTCAGCCCCAGCATTTT. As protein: CASSVRQGASQPQHF.

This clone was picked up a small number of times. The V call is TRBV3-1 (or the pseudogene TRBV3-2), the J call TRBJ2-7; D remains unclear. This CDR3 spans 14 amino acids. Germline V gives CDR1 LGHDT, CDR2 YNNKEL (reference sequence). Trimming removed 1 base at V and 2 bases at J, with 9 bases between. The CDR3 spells CASSQVTDAYEQYF. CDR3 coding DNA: TGTGCCAGCAGCCAAGTGACTGATGCCTACGAGCAGTACTTC.

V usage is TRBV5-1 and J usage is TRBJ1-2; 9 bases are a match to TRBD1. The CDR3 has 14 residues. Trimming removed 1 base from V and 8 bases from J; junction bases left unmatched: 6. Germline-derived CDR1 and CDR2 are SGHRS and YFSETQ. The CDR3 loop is CASSLLQGAQGYTF. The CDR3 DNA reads TGCGCCAGCAGCTTGTTACAGGGGGCGCAGGGCTACACCTTC.

The CDR3 reads CASSIGTIRENIQYF. The CDR3 DNA reads TGCGCCAGCAGCATAGGGACTATCCGCGAAAACATTCAGTACTTC. This rearrangement joins TRBV5-1 to TRBJ2-4; 7 positions agree with TRBD2. This CDR3 contains 15 residues. CDR1 SGHRS and CDR2 YFSETQ come from the germline V gene. The ends lost 4 bases at V and 5 bases at J; junction bases unmatched: 9.

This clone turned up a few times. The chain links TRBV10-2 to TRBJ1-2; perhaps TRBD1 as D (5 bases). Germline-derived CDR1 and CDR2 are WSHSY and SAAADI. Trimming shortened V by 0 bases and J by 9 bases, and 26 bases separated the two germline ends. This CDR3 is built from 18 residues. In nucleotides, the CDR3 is TGCGCCAGCAGTGAGTCACTGGCCGGGGGACTGCTTATGGTGAGCTACACCTTC. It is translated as CASSESLAGGLLMVSYTF.

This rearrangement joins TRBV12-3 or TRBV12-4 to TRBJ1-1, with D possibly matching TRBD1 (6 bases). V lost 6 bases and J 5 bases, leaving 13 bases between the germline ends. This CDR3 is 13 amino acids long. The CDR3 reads CASRDTGFTEAFF. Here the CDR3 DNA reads TGTGCCAGCAGAGATACAGGGTTTACTGAAGCTTTCTTT.

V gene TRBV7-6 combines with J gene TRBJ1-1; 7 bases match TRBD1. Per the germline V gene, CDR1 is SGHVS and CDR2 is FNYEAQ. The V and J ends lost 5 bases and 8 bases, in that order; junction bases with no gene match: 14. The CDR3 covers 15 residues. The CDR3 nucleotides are TGTGCCAGCAGCCGCGCTTGGGGACAGACAATAGAAGCTTTCTTT. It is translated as CASSRAWGQTIEAFF.

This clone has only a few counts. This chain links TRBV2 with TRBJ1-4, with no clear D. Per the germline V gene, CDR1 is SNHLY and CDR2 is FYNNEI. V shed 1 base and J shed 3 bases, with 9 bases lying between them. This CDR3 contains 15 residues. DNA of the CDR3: TGTGCCAGCAGTGAAGGGGTAGCGGCTAATGAAAAACTGTTTTTT. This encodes CASSEGVAANEKLFF. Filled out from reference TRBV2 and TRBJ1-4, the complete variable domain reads EPEVTQTPSHQVTQMGQEVILRCVPISNHLYFYWYRQILGQKVEFLVSFYNNEISEKSEIFDDQFSVERPDGSNFTLKIRSTKLEDSAMYFCASSEGVAANEKLFFGSGTQLSVL.

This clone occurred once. CDR3 sequence: CASSSPSGELFF. CDR3 in DNA: TGTGCCAGCAGTTCCCCCTCCGGGGAGCTGTTTTTT. This rearrangement joins TRBV27 to TRBJ2-2; the D is unclear. V was shortened by 4 bases and J by 6 bases, with 6 bases between the two germline ends. Germline CDR1 is MNHEY and CDR2 is SMNVEV (reference sequence). The CDR3 covers 12 residues.

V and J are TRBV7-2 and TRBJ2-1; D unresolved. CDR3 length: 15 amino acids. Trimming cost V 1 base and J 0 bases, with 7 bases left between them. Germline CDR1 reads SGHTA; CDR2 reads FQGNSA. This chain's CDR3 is CASSLGGRSYNEQFF. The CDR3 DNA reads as TGTGCCAGCAGCTTAGGCGGCCGCTCCTACAATGAGCAGTTCTTC.

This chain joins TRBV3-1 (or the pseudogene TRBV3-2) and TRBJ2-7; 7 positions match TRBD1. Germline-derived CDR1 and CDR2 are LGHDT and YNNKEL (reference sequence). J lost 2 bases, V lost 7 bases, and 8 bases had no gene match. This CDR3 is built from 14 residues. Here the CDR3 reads CASTPGTVAYEQYF. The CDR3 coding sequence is TGTGCCAGCACTCCTGGGACAGTTGCCTACGAGCAGTACTTC.

The CDR3 DNA follows: TGTGCCAGCAGCCAACCCGGGGGGCGGTATGGCTACACCTTC. This sequence encodes CASSQPGGRYGYTF. This chain uses TRBV3-1 (or the pseudogene TRBV3-2) with TRBJ1-2; tentative D call: TRBD1 (6 bases). Trimming removed 2 bases at V and 5 bases at J, with 12 bases between. From germline, CDR1 is LGHDT and CDR2 YNNKEL (reference sequence). CDR3 length: 14 residues.

The CDR3, as DNA: TGTGCCACCAGCAGTGGACAGAATTTGGCTGAAGCTTTCTTT. Encoded protein: CATSSGQNLAEAFF. V gene TRBV15 combines with J gene TRBJ1-1, with a possible D match to TRBD1 (6 bases). This CDR3 contains 14 residues. The germline gives CDR1 LNHNV, CDR2 YYDKDF (reference sequence). Trimming removed 3 bases from V and 6 bases from J, with 14 bases in between.

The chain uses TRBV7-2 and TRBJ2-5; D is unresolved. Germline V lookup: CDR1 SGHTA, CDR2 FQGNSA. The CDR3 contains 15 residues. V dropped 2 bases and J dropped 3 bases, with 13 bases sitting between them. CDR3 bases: TGTGCCAGCAGCTTAACCGCCGTCACTAAAGAGACCCAGTACTTC. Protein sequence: CASSLTAVTKETQYF. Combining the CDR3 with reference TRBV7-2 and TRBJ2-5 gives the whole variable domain GAGVSQSPSNKVTEKGKDVELRCDPISGHTALYWYRQSLGQGLEFLIYFQGNSAPDKSGLPSDRFSAERTGGSVSTLTIQRTQQEDSAVYLCASSLTAVTKETQYFGPGTRLLVL.

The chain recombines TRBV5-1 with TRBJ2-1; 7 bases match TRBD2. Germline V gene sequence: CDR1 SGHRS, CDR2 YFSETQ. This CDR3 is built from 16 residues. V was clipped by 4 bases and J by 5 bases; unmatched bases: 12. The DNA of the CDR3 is TGCGCCAGCAGCAATTGGGAGGGGCAGGGAAACAATGAGCAGTTCTTC. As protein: CASSNWEGQGNNEQFF. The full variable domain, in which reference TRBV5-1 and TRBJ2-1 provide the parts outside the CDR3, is KAGVTQTPRYLIKTRGQQVTLSCSPISGHRSVSWYQQTPGQGLQFLFEYFSETQRNKGNFPGRFSGRQFSNSRSEMNVSTLELGDSALYLCASSNWEGQGNNEQFFGPGTRLTVL.